Listed below are T cell receptor beta chains from one sample, sequenced in a study of T-cell reconstitution after alpha-beta-depleted transplantation in children. TCRdb called the PCR reads again in MiXCR, with one record for every CDR3 protein. The sample has around 500,000 distinct CDR3 sequences; around 23% are singletons. The sample here was PBMCs, mostly from graft donor cells, taken 360 days after TCRalphabeta/CD19-depleted stem cell transplant. The receptors come from a boy in the first two years of life who had a stem cell transplant for acute myeloid leukemia, so the T cells may come from the graft donor. Each CDR3 is given with its conserved first and last residue. The D gene is left open where the match is weak. Clone sizes are given selectively: once, few, many, or a class where the clone is expanded.

v_call,d_call,j_call,clone_size,cdr3_aa,cdr3_nt
TRBV6-6,-,TRBJ1-2,-,CASSSSGAGYTF,TGTGCCAGCAGTTCCTCAGGGGCAGGCTACACCTTC
TRBV12-3/TRBV12-4,TRBD2,TRBJ2-1,once,CASSLRRGGLTYNEQFF,TGTGCCAGCAGTTTACGGCGGGGGGGCCTAACCTACAATGAGCAGTTCTTC
TRBV5-5,TRBD2,TRBJ2-2,few,CASSSRTSGGALFF,TGTGCCAGCAGCAGTCGGACTAGCGGGGGGGCGCTGTTTTTT
TRBV20-1,-,TRBJ1-1,many,CSARDQGRGTEAFF,TGCAGTGCTAGAGATCAAGGGAGAGGGACTGAAGCTTTCTTT
TRBV7-8,-,TRBJ1-4,-,CASSLVGFNEKLFF,TGTGCCAGCAGCTTAGTAGGGTTTAATGAAAAACTGTTTTTT
TRBV12-3/TRBV12-4,-,TRBJ1-2,many,CASSPPLGQNYGYTF,TGTGCCAGCAGTCCTCCCCTGGGACAAAACTATGGCTACACCTTC
TRBV15,-,TRBJ1-5,few,CATRVAGPNQPQHF,TGTGCCACGAGGGTGGCAGGCCCCAATCAGCCCCAGCATTTT
TRBV15,-,TRBJ1-4,many,CATSRVLGEKLFF,TGTGCCACCAGCAGAGTACTAGGGGAAAAACTGTTTTTT
TRBV20-1,TRBD2,TRBJ2-7,few,CSAQSGGVIHEQYF,TGCAGTGCCCAAAGCGGGGGGGTGATTCACGAGCAGTACTTC
TRBV27,TRBD2,TRBJ2-1,-,CASSSRWTSGGAYEQFF,TGTGCCAGCAGTTCGAGGTGGACTAGCGGGGGGGCCTATGAGCAGTTCTTC
TRBV20-1,TRBD2,TRBJ2-5,few,CSPTWTSGGVETQYF,TGCAGCCCCACCTGGACTAGCGGGGGTGTAGAGACCCAGTACTTC
TRBV7-9,-,TRBJ2-2,many,CASSSGPGTRAGELFF,TGTGCCAGCAGCTCCGGACCCGGGACCCGTGCCGGGGAGCTGTTTTTT
TRBV12-3/TRBV12-4,-,TRBJ2-1,few,CASSTGLISYNEQFF,TGTGCCAGCAGCACGGGACTGATCTCCTACAATGAGCAGTTCTTC
TRBV12-3/TRBV12-4,-,TRBJ1-4,-,CASSLSARSNEKLFF,TGTGCCAGCAGTTTAAGTGCCAGGTCCAATGAAAAACTGTTTTTT
TRBV6-6,-,TRBJ2-7,once,CASQAGGSYEQYF,TGTGCCAGCCAGGCTGGGGGCTCCTACGAGCAGTACTTC
TRBV9,TRBD2,TRBJ2-3,many,CASSAATSGGTPWHYTDTQYF,TGTGCCAGCAGCGCCGCCACTAGCGGTGGAACCCCGTGGCACTACACAGATACGCAGTATTTT
TRBV20-1,-,TRBJ1-5,many,CSARGTPYSNQPQHF,TGCAGTGCTAGAGGGACACCGTATAGCAATCAGCCCCAGCATTTT
TRBV29-1,-,TRBJ1-2,many,CSVARGSYGYTF,TGCAGCGTTGCTAGGGGGAGCTATGGCTACACCTTC
TRBV29-1,TRBD2,TRBJ2-3,few,CSVEVSGASSTDTQYF,TGCAGCGTTGAGGTTAGCGGGGCTTCTAGCACAGATACGCAGTATTTT
TRBV15,-,TRBJ2-2,-,CATSKRINTGELFF,TGTGCCACCAGCAAACGCATCAACACCGGGGAGCTGTTTTTT
TRBV12-3/TRBV12-4,-,TRBJ1-1,-,CASSYSGMDPNTEAFF,TGTGCCAGCAGTTACAGTGGTATGGACCCGAACACTGAAGCTTTCTTT
TRBV28,-,TRBJ2-5,-,CASSWTRSQETQYF,TGTGCCAGCAGTTGGACAAGGTCCCAAGAGACCCAGTACTTC
TRBV6-5,-,TRBJ1-1,many,CASSHRTDGSEAFF,TGTGCCAGCAGCCACCGGACCGACGGATCTGAAGCTTTCTTT
TRBV12-3/TRBV12-4,TRBD1,TRBJ2-3,-,CASSSLDRRRTDTQYF,TGTGCCAGCAGTTCATTGGACAGGCGCCGCACAGATACGCAGTATTTT
TRBV7-6,-,TRBJ2-2,many,CASSSPGRTNTGELFF,TGTGCCAGCAGCTCACCGGGGCGGACGAACACCGGGGAGCTGTTTTTT
TRBV10-2,-,TRBJ2-1,-,CASSEVGQANEQFF,TGCGCCAGCAGTGAGGTGGGGCAGGCAAATGAGCAGTTCTTC
TRBV12-3/TRBV12-4,TRBD2,TRBJ2-7,many,CASSLWEGDHEQYF,TGTGCCAGCAGTTTATGGGAGGGAGACCACGAGCAGTACTTC
TRBV7-2,TRBD2,TRBJ2-7,many,CASSSSGGTSSYEQYF,TGTGCCAGCAGCTCTTCGGGGGGGACTAGCTCCTACGAGCAGTACTTC
TRBV1,-,TRBJ2-1,-,CTSSQGFQGLAETSSYNEQFF,TGCACCAGCAGCCAGGGTTTCCAAGGACTAGCGGAAACGAGCTCCTACAATGAGCAGTTCTTC
TRBV29-1,TRBD1,TRBJ1-3,few,CSVVETGGNTIYF,TGCAGCGTTGTTGAGACAGGGGGAAACACCATATATTTT
TRBV6-1,TRBD1,TRBJ1-5,few,CASSHRQGGQPQHF,TGTGCCAGCAGCCACCGACAGGGCGGTCAGCCCCAGCATTTT
TRBV29-1,-,TRBJ1-2,few,CSVESGVGYTF,TGCAGCGTTGAATCGGGGGTTGGCTACACCTTC
TRBV29-1,-,TRBJ1-5,few,CSVSTDALSNQPQHF,TGCAGCGTTTCGACAGATGCCCTTAGCAATCAGCCCCAGCATTTT